This T cell receptor beta chain was retrieved from a study of metastatic and nonmetastatic thyroid tumors. Looking at the study overall: Repertoire data that came from the blood and tumor or nodule tissue of malignant and benign thyroid patients were compared. Points from the study as a whole: Significantly greater TCR beta diversity was reportedly found in malignant thyroid tumors than in benign nodules (in blood and tumor).

This clone was seen repeatedly, ten times or more. Antigen specificity is unknown. Under the authors' procedure: Variation in CDR3 across clinicopathological groups served as the basis for constructing a distant-metastasis classifier in papillary thyroid cancer. TCRdb re-processed the PCR reads through MiXCR. TCRdb's processing, not the authors', yielded these V and J calls. The sample consists of 10,000 to 15,000 clones, around a quarter of them appearing once. V was trimmed by 6 bases and J by 2 bases, leaving 26 bases between them. The CDR3 loop spans 17 amino acids. Germline V CDR1 and CDR2: SQVTM, ANQGSEA. Treatment of any kind had been given to no patient before thyroid surgery.

The chain uses TRBV29-1 and TRBJ2-7; a weak D match, TRBD1 (6 bases). The sequencing sample was made of tumor tissue. The clonotype comes from a female donor with papillary thyroid cancer or a benign thyroid nodule (not recorded which). Some clones in this sample may be carry-over from other donors' samples. CDR3 sequence: CSVAGALSRSLTYEQYF. The CDR3 nucleotides are TGCAGCGTGGCAGGGGCTCTCTCTAGATCTCTCACCTACGAGCAGTACTTC.